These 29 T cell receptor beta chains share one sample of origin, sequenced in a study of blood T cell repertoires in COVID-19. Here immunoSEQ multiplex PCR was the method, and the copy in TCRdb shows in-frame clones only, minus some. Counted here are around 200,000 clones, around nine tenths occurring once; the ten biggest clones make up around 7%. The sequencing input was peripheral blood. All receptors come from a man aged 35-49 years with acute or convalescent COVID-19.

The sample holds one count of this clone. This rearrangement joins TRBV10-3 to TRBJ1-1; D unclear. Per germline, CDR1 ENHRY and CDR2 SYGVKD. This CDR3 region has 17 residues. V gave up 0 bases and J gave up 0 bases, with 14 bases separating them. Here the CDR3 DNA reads TGTGCCATCAGTGAGTCAGCGGGGAGCTTAATGAACACTGAAGCTTTCTTT. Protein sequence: CAISESAGSLMNTEAFF.

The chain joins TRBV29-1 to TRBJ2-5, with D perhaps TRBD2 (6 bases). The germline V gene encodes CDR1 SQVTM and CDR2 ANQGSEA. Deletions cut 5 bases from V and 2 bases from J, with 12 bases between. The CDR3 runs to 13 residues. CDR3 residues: CSVSDGGQETQYF. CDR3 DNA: TGCAGCGTTTCGGACGGAGGGCAAGAGACCCAGTACTTC.

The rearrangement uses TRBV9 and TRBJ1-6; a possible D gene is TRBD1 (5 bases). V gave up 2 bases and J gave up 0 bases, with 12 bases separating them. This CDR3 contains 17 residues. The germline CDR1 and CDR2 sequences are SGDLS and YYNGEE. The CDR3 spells CASSVGPGSSYNSPLHF. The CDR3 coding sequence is TGTGCCAGCAGCGTGGGACCCGGGAGCTCCTATAATTCACCCCTCCACTTT.

The CDR3: CASSSTSGGVKRNEQFF. The CDR3 DNA is TGTGCCAGCAGCTCTACTAGCGGGGGGGTAAAAAGGAATGAGCAGTTCTTC. The genes are TRBV7-2 and TRBJ2-1; 13 positions agree with TRBD2. The ends lost 4 bases at V and 7 bases at J; junction bases unmatched: 10. The CDR3 has 17 amino acids. Per germline, CDR1 SGHTA and CDR2 FQGNSA. Together with reference TRBV7-2 and TRBJ2-1, the CDR3 gives the full variable domain: GAGVSQSPSNKVTEKGKDVELRCDPISGHTALYWYRQSLGQGLEFLIYFQGNSAPDKSGLPSDRFSAERTGGSVSTLTIQRTQQEDSAVYLCASSSTSGGVKRNEQFFGPGTRLTVL.

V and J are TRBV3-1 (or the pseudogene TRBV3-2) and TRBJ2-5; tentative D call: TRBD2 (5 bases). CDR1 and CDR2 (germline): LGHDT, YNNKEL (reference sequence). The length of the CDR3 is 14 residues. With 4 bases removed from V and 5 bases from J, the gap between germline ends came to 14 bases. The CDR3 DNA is TGTGCCAGCAGCCCGCGCGGGCGTGATGAGACCCAGTACTTC. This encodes CASSPRGRDETQYF.

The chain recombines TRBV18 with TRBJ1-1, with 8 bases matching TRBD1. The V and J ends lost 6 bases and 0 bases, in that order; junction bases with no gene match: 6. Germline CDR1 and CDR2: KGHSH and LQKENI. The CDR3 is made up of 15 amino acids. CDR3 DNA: TGTGCCAGCTCCGCGACAGGGGTCATGAACACTGAAGCTTTCTTT. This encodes CASSATGVMNTEAFF.

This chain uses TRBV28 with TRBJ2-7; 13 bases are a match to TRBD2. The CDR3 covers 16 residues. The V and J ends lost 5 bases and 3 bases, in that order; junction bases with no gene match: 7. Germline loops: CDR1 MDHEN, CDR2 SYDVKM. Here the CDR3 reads CASSLGLAGVVYEQYF. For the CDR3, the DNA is TGTGCCAGCAGTCTTGGACTAGCGGGGGTGGTCTACGAGCAGTACTTC.

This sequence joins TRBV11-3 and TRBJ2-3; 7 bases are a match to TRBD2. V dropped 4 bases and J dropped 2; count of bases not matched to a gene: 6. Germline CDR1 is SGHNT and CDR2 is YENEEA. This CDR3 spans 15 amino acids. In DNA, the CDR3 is TGTGCCAGCAGCTCCCAAGCGGGACCCACAGATACGCAGTATTTT. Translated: CASSSQAGPTDTQYF.

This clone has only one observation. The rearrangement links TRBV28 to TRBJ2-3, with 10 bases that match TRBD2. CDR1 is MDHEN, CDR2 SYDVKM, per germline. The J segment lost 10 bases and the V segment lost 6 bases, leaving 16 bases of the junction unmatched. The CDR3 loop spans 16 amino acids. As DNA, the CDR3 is TGTGCCAGCAGCCCGGCGACTAGCGGGTGGGTCGGCGCGCAGTATTTT. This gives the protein CASSPATSGWVGAQYF.

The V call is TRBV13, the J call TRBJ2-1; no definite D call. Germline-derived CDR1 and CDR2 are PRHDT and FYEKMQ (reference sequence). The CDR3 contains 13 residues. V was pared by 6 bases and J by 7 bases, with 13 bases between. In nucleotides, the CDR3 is TGTGCCAGCAGGACGGTGACATTAAATGAGCAGTTCTTC. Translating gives CASRTVTLNEQFF.

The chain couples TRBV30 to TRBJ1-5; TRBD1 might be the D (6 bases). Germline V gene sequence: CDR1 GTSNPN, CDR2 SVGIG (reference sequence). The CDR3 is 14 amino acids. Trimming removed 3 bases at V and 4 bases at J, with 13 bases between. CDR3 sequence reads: CAWSEGVGNQPQHF. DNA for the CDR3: TGTGCCTGGAGCGAGGGGGTGGGGAATCAGCCCCAGCATTTT. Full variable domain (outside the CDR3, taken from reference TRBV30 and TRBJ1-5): SQTIHQWPATLVQPVGSPLSLECTVEGTSNPNLYWYRQAAGRGLQLLFYSVGIGQISSEVPQNLSASRPQDRQFILSSKKLLLSDSGFYLCAWSEGVGNQPQHFGDGTRLSIL.

The CDR3 DNA reads TGCGCCAGCAGCTTGGGTTACAGGGGCCTCCAAGAGACCCAGTACTTC. This codes for CASSLGYRGLQETQYF. V usage is TRBV5-1 and J usage is TRBJ2-5; TRBD1 matches at 7 bases. V lost 0 bases, J lost 1 base, and 6 bases stayed unmatched. The CDR3 covers 16 residues. In germline, CDR1 is SGHRS, CDR2 YFSETQ.

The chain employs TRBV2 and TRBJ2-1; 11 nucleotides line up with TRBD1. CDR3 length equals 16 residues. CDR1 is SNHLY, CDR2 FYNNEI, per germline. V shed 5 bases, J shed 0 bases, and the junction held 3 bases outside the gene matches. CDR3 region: CASSSGTGGSYNEQFF. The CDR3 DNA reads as TGTGCCAGCAGTTCCGGGACAGGGGGCTCCTACAATGAGCAGTTCTTC.

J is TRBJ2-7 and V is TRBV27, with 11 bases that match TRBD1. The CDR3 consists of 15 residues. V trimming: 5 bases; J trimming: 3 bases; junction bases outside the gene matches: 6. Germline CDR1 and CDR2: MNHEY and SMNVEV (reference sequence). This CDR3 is CASSRTGTGGYEQYF. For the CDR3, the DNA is TGTGCCAGCAGTCGGACCGGGACAGGGGGCTACGAGCAGTACTTC.

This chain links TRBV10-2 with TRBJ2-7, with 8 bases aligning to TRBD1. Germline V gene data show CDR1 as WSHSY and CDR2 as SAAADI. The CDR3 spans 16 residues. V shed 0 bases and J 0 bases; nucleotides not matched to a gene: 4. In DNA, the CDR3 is TGCGCCAGCAGTGAGTCCCAGGGGGCGAGCTCCTACGAGCAGTACTTC. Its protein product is CASSESQGASSYEQYF.

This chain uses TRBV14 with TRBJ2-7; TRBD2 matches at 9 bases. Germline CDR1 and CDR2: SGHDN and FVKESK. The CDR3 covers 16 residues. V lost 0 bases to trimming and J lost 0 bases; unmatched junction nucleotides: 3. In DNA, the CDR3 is TGTGCCAGCAGCCAAGAGCCAGCGGGGGGCTCCTACGAGCAGTACTTC. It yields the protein CASSQEPAGGSYEQYF. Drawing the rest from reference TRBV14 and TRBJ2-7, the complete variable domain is EAGVTQFPSHSVIEKGQTVTLRCDPISGHDNLYWYRRVMGKEIKFLLHFVKESKQDESGMPNNRFLAERTGGTYSTLKVQPAELEDSGVYFCASSQEPAGGSYEQYFGPGTRLTVT.

CDR3 sequence: CASSEGEGAYNEQFF. In DNA form, the CDR3 reads TGTGCCAGCAGCGAAGGTGAGGGGGCATACAATGAGCAGTTCTTC. This chain links TRBV9 with TRBJ2-1, with TRBD1 identical over 7 bases. Germline V gene sequence: CDR1 SGDLS, CDR2 YYNGEE. There are 15 residues in the CDR3. Trimming removed 3 bases from V and 4 bases from J; junction bases left unmatched: 7.

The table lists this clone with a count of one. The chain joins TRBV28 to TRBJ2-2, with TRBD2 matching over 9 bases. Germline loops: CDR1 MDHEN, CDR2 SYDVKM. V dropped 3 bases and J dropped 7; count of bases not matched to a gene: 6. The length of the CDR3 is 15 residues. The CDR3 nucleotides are TGTGCCAGCAGTTTCGGCGGGGGGGCTGGCGGGGAGCTGTTTTTT. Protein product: CASSFGGGAGGELFF.

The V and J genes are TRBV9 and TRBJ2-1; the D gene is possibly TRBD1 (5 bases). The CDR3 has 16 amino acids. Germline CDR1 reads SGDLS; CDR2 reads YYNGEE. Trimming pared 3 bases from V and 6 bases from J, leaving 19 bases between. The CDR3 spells CASSATPLRQFNEQFF. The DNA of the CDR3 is TGTGCCAGCAGCGCCACCCCCCTCCGACAGTTCAATGAGCAGTTCTTC.

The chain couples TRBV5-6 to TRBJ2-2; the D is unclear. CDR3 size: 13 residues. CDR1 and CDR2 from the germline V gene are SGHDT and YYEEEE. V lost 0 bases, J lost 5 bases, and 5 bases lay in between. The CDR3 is CASSLGTTGELFF. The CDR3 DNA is TGTGCCAGCAGCTTGGGCACTACCGGGGAGCTGTTTTTT.

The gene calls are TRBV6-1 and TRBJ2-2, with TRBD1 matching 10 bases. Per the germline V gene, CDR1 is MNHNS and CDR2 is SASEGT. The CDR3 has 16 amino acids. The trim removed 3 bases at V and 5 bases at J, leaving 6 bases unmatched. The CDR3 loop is CASSDLGQGNTGELFF. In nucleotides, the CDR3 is TGTGCCAGCAGTGATTTGGGACAGGGGAATACCGGGGAGCTGTTTTTT.

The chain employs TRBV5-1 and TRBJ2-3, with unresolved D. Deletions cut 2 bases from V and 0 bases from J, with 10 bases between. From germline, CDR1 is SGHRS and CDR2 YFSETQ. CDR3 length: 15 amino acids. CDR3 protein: CASSFSRSSTDTQYF. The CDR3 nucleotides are TGCGCCAGCAGCTTTAGTAGATCTAGCACAGATACGCAGTATTTT.

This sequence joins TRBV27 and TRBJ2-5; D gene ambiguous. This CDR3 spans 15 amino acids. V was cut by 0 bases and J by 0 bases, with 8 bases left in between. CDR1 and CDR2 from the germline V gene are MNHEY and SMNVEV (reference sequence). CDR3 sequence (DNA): TGTGCCAGCAGTTTATCGGCAACAGACCAAGAGACCCAGTACTTC. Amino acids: CASSLSATDQETQYF.

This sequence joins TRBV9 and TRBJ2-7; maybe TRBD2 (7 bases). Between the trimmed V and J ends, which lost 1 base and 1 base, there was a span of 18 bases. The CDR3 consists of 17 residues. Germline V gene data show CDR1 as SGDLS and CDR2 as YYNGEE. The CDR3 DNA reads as TGTGCCAGCAGCGTATGGGAGGGGGGGCCCGGGTCCTACGAGCAGTACTTC. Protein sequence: CASSVWEGGPGSYEQYF.

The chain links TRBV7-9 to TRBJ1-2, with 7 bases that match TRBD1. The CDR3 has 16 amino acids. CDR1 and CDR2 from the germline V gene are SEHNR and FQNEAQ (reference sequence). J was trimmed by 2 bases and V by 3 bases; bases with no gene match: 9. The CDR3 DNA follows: TGTGCCAGCAGCTTTCCCGAACGGACAGGCAACTATGGCTACACCTTC. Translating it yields CASSFPERTGNYGYTF.

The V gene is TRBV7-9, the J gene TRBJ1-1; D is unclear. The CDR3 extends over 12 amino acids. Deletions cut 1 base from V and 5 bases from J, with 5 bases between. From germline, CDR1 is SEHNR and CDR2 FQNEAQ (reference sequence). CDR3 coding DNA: TGTGCCAGCAGCTTAGTACAGACTGAAGCTTTCTTT. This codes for CASSLVQTEAFF.

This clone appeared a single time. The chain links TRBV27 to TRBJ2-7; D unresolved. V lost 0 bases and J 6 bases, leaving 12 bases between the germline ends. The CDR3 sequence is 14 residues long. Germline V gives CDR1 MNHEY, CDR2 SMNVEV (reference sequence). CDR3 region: CASSLSTTGGEQYF. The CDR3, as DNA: TGTGCCAGCAGTTTATCTACTACCGGTGGCGAGCAGTACTTC.

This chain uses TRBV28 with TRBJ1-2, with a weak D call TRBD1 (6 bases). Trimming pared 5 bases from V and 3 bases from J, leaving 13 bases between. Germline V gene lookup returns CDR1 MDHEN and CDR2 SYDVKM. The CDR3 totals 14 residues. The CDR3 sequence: CASSLGQSYYGYTF. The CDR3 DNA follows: TGTGCCAGCAGTCTCGGACAGAGCTACTATGGCTACACCTTC.

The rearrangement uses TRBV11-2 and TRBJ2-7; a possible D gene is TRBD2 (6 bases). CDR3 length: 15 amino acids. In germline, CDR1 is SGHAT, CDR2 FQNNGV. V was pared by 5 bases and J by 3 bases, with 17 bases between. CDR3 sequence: CASSKRGGVDYEQYF. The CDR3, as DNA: TGTGCCAGCAGCAAACGCGGCGGGGTGGACTACGAGCAGTACTTC.